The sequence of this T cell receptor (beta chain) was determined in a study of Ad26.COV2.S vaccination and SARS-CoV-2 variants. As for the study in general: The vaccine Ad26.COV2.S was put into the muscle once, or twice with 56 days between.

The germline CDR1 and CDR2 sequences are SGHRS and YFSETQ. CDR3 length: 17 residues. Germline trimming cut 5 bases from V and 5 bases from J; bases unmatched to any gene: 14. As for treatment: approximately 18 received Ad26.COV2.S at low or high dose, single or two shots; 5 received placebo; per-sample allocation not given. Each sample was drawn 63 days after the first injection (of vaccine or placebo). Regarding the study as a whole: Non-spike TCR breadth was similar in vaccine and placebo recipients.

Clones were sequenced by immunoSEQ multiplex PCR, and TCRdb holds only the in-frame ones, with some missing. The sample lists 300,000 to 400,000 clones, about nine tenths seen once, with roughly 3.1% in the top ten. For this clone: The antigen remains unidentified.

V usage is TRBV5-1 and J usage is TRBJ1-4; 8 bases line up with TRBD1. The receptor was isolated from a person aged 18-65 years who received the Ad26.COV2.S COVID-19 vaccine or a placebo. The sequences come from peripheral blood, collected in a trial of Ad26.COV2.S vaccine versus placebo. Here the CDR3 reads CASRKTGGPKFNEKLFF. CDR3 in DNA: TGCGCCAGCAGGAAAACAGGGGGGCCGAAATTCAATGAAAAACTGTTTTTT. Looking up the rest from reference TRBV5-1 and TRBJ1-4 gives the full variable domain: KAGVTQTPRYLIKTRGQQVTLSCSPISGHRSVSWYQQTPGQGLQFLFEYFSETQRNKGNFPGRFSGRQFSNSRSEMNVSTLELGDSALYLCASRKTGGPKFNEKLFFGSGTQLSVL.